This T cell receptor (beta chain) stems from a study of T cell responses to AZD1222 COVID-19 vaccine. Overall study findings and caveats: Spike-wide vaccine-associated CD4 TCRs dominated at 160-218 and 743-854.

Germline CDR1 SGHVS, CDR2 FNYEAQ. Trimming cost V 1 base and J 2 bases, with 5 bases left between them. The CDR3 contains 13 residues. Remarks on this clone: The antigen is not known.

Measured with immunoSEQ multiplex PCR; TCRdb has only the in-frame clones, and not every one. This sample yields around 99,000 clones, of which around 90% are seen a single time; around 7% belongs to the top ten. The genes are TRBV7-6 and TRBJ1-2; D unclear. This TCR was recovered from an adult in good health. The sequencing used peripheral blood, collected on day 0 of AZD1222 vaccination. CDR3 in amino acids: CASSLEGNYGYTF. CDR3 nucleotide sequence: TGTGCCAGCAGCTTAGAAGGGAACTATGGCTACACCTTC.